This T cell receptor (beta chain) emerged from a study of neurological immune-mediated disorders. Study-level points and caveats: Multiple sclerosis, the disease with the least TCR clonal expansion, fell below healthy controls, whereas HTLV-1-associated myelopathy showed the most. None of the CDR3 amino acid sequences found in expanded clones was shared across subjects. This suggests that the TCR-beta repertoires were private in all groups.

Germline CDR1 reads MDHEN; CDR2 reads SYDVKM. The V gene lost 5 bases and the J gene lost 3 bases, with 17 bases spanning the gap. The CDR3 is 15 amino acids. The unsorted libraries were generated from a total of 2 million PBMCs, which had been stored in RNAlater at -80 C. There are many counts of this clonotype. The target antigen is unknown. The cDNA was generated by 5'RACE with 10-nucleotide random UMIs. TCRdb processed the 5' RACE reads anew with MiXCR; each CDR3 protein has one entry. The table shows 74,000 or so distinct CDR3 sequences, with about 9.7% occurring only once. The clonotype comes from a middle-aged man in good health. V usage is TRBV28 and J usage is TRBJ2-7; maybe TRBD1 (6 bases). The sequenced sample consisted of PBMCs. CDR3 bases: TGTGCCAGCAGTCCCCACCGGACAGATAGCTACGAGCAGTACTTC. Protein product: CASSPHRTDSYEQYF.